The 22 T cell receptor beta chains below all came from one sample that was sequenced in a study of control samples from healthy donors and cancer patients. Clones were sequenced by immunoSEQ multiplex PCR, and TCRdb holds only the in-frame ones, with some missing. Here the sample spans roughly 450,000 clones, 80% to 95% being singletons. The sequenced sample was PBMCs. The receptors derive from a man aged 40-55 years with head and neck cancer.

The gene calls are TRBV2 and TRBJ2-7; possible D gene TRBD1, 6 bases. CDR1 is SNHLY, CDR2 FYNNEI, per germline. This CDR3 spans 14 amino acids. V was shortened by 1 base and J by 6 bases, with 13 bases between the two germline ends. The CDR3 reads CASSEDLGAGEQYF. CDR3 nucleotides: TGTGCCAGCAGTGAAGATCTGGGGGCAGGCGAGCAGTACTTC.

The gene calls are TRBV4-3 and TRBJ2-3; 7 bases are a match to TRBD1. The germline V gene has CDR1 LGHNA and CDR2 YSLEER. The CDR3 contains 18 residues. The V and J ends lost 3 bases and 4 bases, in that order; junction bases with no gene match: 16. The CDR3 bases are TGCGCCAGCAGCCACGAAAAGACGCGGACAACAGGGGCAGATACGCAGTATTTT. It encodes CASSHEKTRTTGADTQYF.

The rearrangement links TRBV4-1 to TRBJ2-1; the match to TRBD2 covers 7 bases. With 0 bases clipped from V and 8 bases from J, the junction kept 16 bases outside the gene matches. Germline V gene lookup returns CDR1 MGHRA and CDR2 YSYEKL. The CDR3 is made up of 18 amino acids. The CDR3 loop is CASSQDSVGGSYSDEQFF. DNA of the CDR3: TGCGCCAGCAGCCAAGATAGCGTAGGCGGGAGTTATTCGGATGAGCAGTTCTTC.

V and J are TRBV5-1 and TRBJ1-1, with no clear D. The ends were cut back, 0 bases at V and 7 bases at J, with 10 bases in the middle. Germline V CDR1 and CDR2: SGHRS, YFSETQ. The CDR3 covers 13 residues. The CDR3 region is CASSLDSSGEAFF. The CDR3 nucleotides read TGCGCCAGCAGCTTGGACTCTTCGGGTGAAGCTTTCTTT.

The chain carries TRBV4-1 and TRBJ2-2; no clear D. Germline V gives CDR1 MGHRA, CDR2 YSYEKL. Trimming took 4 bases from V and 6 from J, leaving 15 bases between them. This CDR3 comprises 15 residues. The CDR3 DNA reads TGCGCCAGCAGCCTTACCCAGTCGAGTGCCGGGGAGCTGTTTTTT. This translates into CASSLTQSSAGELFF.

This chain uses TRBV27 with TRBJ2-7; D is possibly TRBD1 (5 bases). Germline CDR1 is MNHEY and CDR2 is SMNVEV (reference sequence). With 2 bases removed from V and 0 bases from J, the gap between germline ends came to 20 bases. The CDR3 contains 18 residues. The CDR3 nucleotides read TGTGCCAGCAGTTTACGGCCAGCCCCAGGGTGGTACTCCTACGAGCAGTACTTC. Residues: CASSLRPAPGWYSYEQYF.

The chain has TRBV7-3 and TRBJ2-7, with 7 bases that match TRBD1. The CDR3 loop spans 15 amino acids. With V trimmed by 3 bases and J by 2 bases, 7 bases remained unmatched. Looked up from germline, CDR1 is SGHTA and CDR2 is FQGTGA. This CDR3 reads CASSLEGGAPYEQYF. In nucleotides, the CDR3 is TGTGCCAGCAGCTTGGAAGGGGGCGCCCCCTACGAGCAGTACTTC.

V gene TRBV6-5 combines with J gene TRBJ1-1; D remains unclear. The CDR3 has 14 residues. CDR1 is MNHEY, CDR2 SVGAGI, per germline. V shed 0 bases and J shed 8 bases, with 13 bases lying between them. CDR3: CASSYSSPGTEAFF. The CDR3 bases are TGTGCCAGCAGTTACTCGTCGCCGGGAACCGAAGCTTTCTTT.

V gene TRBV28 combines with J gene TRBJ2-3; D ambiguous. The CDR3 length is 14 residues. The germline V gene has CDR1 MDHEN and CDR2 SYDVKM. Trimming removed 1 base from V and 5 bases from J, with 10 bases in between. The CDR3 is CASSLSPPVDTQYF. CDR3 nucleotides: TGTGCCAGCAGTTTATCCCCCCCCGTAGATACGCAGTATTTT.

Turning to this clone: This sample includes further DNA sequences coding for the same CDR3. The genes are TRBV20-1 and TRBJ1-1; D is undetermined. This CDR3 contains 11 residues. Trimming shortened V by 5 bases and J by 0 bases, and 4 bases separated the two germline ends. Germline CDR1 is DFQATT and CDR2 is SNEGSKA (reference sequence). The CDR3 region is CSAGLNTEAFF. The CDR3 coding sequence is TGCAGTGCTGGCTTGAACACTGAAGCTTTCTTT.

The J gene is TRBJ2-1, the V gene TRBV7-3; D gene unclear. V dropped 2 bases and J dropped 2 bases, with 10 bases sitting between them. There are 15 residues in the CDR3. The germline gives CDR1 SGHTA, CDR2 FQGTGA. The CDR3, as DNA: TGTGCCAGCAGCTTACCTGGTGCCCCCTACAATGAGCAGTTCTTC. It codes for CASSLPGAPYNEQFF.

The chain uses TRBV19 and TRBJ1-3; D ambiguous. The CDR3 consists of 15 residues. The V and J ends lost 5 bases and 0 bases respectively, with 11 bases between them. Germline assignment: CDR1 LNHDA and CDR2 SQIVND (reference sequence). The CDR3 loop reads CASSFDWNSGNTIYF. The CDR3 DNA reads TGTGCCAGTAGTTTTGACTGGAACTCTGGAAACACCATATATTTT.

The gene calls are TRBV28 and TRBJ2-1; D is possibly TRBD1 (6 bases). This CDR3 contains 14 residues. The germline gives CDR1 MDHEN, CDR2 SYDVKM. V was cut by 2 bases and J by 7 bases, with 12 bases left in between. Here the CDR3 DNA reads TGTGCCAGCAGTTTACCCCTTCAGGGGAATGAGCAGTTCTTC. This gives the protein CASSLPLQGNEQFF.

V gene TRBV6-2 or TRBV6-3 combines with J gene TRBJ2-1; 8 nucleotides match TRBD1. The CDR3 loop spans 17 amino acids. The J segment lost 2 bases and the V segment lost 2 bases, leaving 8 bases of the junction unmatched. Germline CDR1 and CDR2: MNHEY and SVGEGT. The CDR3 loop reads CASSYPPGTGPYNEQFF. In nucleotides, the CDR3 is TGTGCCAGCAGTTACCCCCCCGGGACAGGCCCCTACAATGAGCAGTTCTTC.

The chain is built from TRBV18 and TRBJ1-4; possible D gene TRBD1, 5 bases. Germline-derived CDR1 and CDR2 are KGHSH and LQKENI. Trimming left V 3 bases short and J 8 bases short, with 16 bases between. The CDR3 length is 15 residues. The CDR3 DNA follows: TGTGCCAGCTCACCGACACGGGAAGGGGCGGAAAAACTGTTTTTT. It yields the protein CASSPTREGAEKLFF.

This sequence joins TRBV27 and TRBJ2-2; TRBD2 matches at 9 bases. Germline-derived CDR1 and CDR2 are MNHEY and SMNVEV (reference sequence). Trimming removed 3 bases from V and 5 bases from J; junction bases left unmatched: 4. The CDR3 has 15 amino acids. The CDR3 loop reads CASSLGLAWTGELFF. The DNA for the CDR3 is TGTGCCAGCAGTTTGGGACTAGCATGGACCGGGGAGCTGTTTTTT.

This CDR3 reads CASSQGVGGVPYEQYF. In DNA form, the CDR3 reads TGTGCCAGCAGCCAGGGGGTCGGGGGGGTCCCCTACGAGCAGTACTTC. The genes are TRBV4-2 and TRBJ2-7, with 8 bases identical to TRBD2. CDR1 and CDR2 (germline): LGHNA, YNFKEQ. The CDR3 covers 16 residues. The V segment lost 3 bases and the J segment 2 bases; nucleotides outside the gene matches: 9.

This chain links TRBV5-6 with TRBJ1-5; no clear D. This CDR3 comprises 14 residues. V lost 4 bases and J lost 9, with 17 bases in between. Germline lookup yields CDR1 SGHDT and CDR2 YYEEEE. The CDR3: CASSTGDGVGPQHF. The CDR3 coding sequence is TGTGCCAGCAGCACCGGTGACGGCGTGGGGCCCCAGCATTTT.

The chain joins TRBV28 to TRBJ1-2; a possible D gene is TRBD1 (6 bases). This CDR3 has 15 amino acids. V dropped 6 bases and J dropped 5 bases, with 19 bases sitting between them. Germline lookup yields CDR1 MDHEN and CDR2 SYDVKM. Here the CDR3 reads CASSSPPGAAYGYTF. The CDR3 bases are TGTGCCAGCAGCTCCCCCCCGGGGGCAGCTTATGGCTACACCTTC.

The chain uses TRBV6-2 or TRBV6-3 and TRBJ1-5, with D uncertain. CDR1 is MNHEY and CDR2 is SVGEGT in the germline V gene. The CDR3 covers 13 residues. Trimming shortened V by 2 bases and J by 12 bases, and 14 bases separated the two germline ends. CDR3 region: CASSYAPEGVQHF. CDR3 sequence (DNA): TGTGCCAGCAGTTACGCCCCGGAAGGAGTCCAGCATTTT.

This clone was detected once. The V call is TRBV5-1, the J call TRBJ2-7, with 9 bases matching TRBD2. This CDR3 spans 16 amino acids. With 4 bases clipped from V and 5 bases from J, the junction kept 13 bases outside the gene matches. Germline CDR1 SGHRS, CDR2 YFSETQ. The chain's CDR3 is CASSPVGREGRHEQYF. DNA for the CDR3: TGCGCCAGCAGCCCGGTGGGGCGGGAGGGCCGCCACGAGCAGTACTTC.

V and J are TRBV19 and TRBJ1-5; no definite D call. Between the trimmed V and J ends, which lost 3 bases and 0 bases, there was a span of 12 bases. Germline V lookup: CDR1 LNHDA, CDR2 SQIVND (reference sequence). This CDR3 comprises 16 residues. The CDR3 nucleotides are TGTGCCAGTAGTATCGAAGGGCCGAATAGCAATCAGCCCCAGCATTTT. It codes for CASSIEGPNSNQPQHF. Variable domain in full (rest from reference TRBV19 and TRBJ1-5): DGGITQSPKYLFRKEGQNVTLSCEQNLNHDAMYWYRQDPGQGLRLIYYSQIVNDFQKGDIAEGYSVSREKKESFPLTVTSAQKNPTAFYLCASSIEGPNSNQPQHFGDGTRLSIL.